This TCR beta chain came from a study of blood T cell repertoires in COVID-19. TCRdb's copy holds only in-frame clones and misses some; the assay was immunoSEQ multiplex PCR. The sample yields about 120,000 clones, about 92% seen once. The CDR3 is 15 amino acids. Germline-derived CDR1 and CDR2 are SGDLS and YYNGEE. V was clipped by 0 bases and J by 2 bases, with 9 bases between them. Sequencing was performed on peripheral blood. The source is a man aged 55 to 70 with COVID-19, enrolled during active disease. The chain is built from TRBV9 and TRBJ2-1; D perhaps matches TRBD2 (5 bases). The CDR3 DNA reads as TGTGCCAGCAGCGTAGTCGATAGCGCCTACAATGAGCAGTTCTTC. It encodes CASSVVDSAYNEQFF.